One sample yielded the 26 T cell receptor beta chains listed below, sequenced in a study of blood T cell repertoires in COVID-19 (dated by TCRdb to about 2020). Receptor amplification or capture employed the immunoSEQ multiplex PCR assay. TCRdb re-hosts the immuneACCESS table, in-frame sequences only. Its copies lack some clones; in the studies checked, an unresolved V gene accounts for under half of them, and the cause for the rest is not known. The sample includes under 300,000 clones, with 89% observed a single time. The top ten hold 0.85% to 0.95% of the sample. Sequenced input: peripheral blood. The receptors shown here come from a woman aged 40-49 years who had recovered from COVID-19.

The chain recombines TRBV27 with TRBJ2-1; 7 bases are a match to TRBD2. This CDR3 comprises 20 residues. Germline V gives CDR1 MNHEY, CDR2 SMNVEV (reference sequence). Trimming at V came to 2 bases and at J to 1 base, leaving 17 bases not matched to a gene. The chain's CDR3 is CASSLLGDGKSGGSYNEQFF. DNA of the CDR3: TGTGCCAGCAGTTTACTTGGGGACGGTAAGTCGGGAGGATCCTACAATGAGCAGTTCTTC.

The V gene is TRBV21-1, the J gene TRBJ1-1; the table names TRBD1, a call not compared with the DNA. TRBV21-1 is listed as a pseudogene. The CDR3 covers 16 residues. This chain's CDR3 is CASSKRGGQGAAEAFF. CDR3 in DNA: TGTGCCAGCAGCAAGAGGGGCGGACAGGGGGCGGCTGAAGCTTTCTTT.

The CDR3 DNA reads as TGTGCTAGTCTTCGGGAGCGGTTCACCGGGGAGCTGTTTTTT. Protein sequence: CASLRERFTGELFF. The rearrangement uses TRBV12-5 and TRBJ2-2; D might be TRBD2 (6 bases). Germline lookup yields CDR1 LGHNT and CDR2 FRNRAP. This CDR3 is built from 14 residues. Trimming pared 8 bases from V and 4 bases from J, leaving 14 bases between. The whole variable domain, filled in from reference TRBV12-5 and TRBJ2-2, reads DARVTQTPRHKVTEMGQEVTMRCQPILGHNTVFWYRQTMMQGLELLAYFRNRAPLDDSGMPKDRFSAEMPDATLATLKIQPSEPRDSAVYFCASLRERFTGELFFGEGSRLTVL.

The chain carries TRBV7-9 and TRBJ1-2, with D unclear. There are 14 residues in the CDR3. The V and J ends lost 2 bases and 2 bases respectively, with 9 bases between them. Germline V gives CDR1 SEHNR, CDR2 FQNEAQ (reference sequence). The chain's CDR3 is CASSLFAENYGYTF. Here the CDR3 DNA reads TGTGCCAGCAGCTTATTTGCCGAGAACTATGGCTACACCTTC.

The CDR3: CARGREEQFF. The CDR3 DNA reads as TGTGCCAGAGGCCGGGAAGAGCAGTTCTTC. The chain joins TRBV2 to TRBJ2-1; D possibly corresponds to TRBD2 (5 bases). The CDR3 spans 10 residues. Deletions cut 9 bases from V and 10 bases from J, with 10 bases between. Germline CDR1 and CDR2: SNHLY and FYNNEI.

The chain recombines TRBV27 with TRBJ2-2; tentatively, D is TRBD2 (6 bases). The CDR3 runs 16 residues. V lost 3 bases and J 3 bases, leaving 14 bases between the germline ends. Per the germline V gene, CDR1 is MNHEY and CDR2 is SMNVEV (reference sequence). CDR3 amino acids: CASSLGTRIYTGELFF. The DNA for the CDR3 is TGTGCCAGCAGTTTGGGGACTCGTATCTACACCGGGGAGCTGTTTTTT.

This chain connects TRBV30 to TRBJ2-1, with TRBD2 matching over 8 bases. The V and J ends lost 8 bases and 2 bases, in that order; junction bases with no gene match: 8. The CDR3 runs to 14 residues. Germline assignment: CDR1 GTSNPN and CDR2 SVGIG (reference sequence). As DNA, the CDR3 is TGTGCCCGGGAGGGGGGGAACACCTACAATGAGCAGTTCTTC. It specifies CAREGGNTYNEQFF. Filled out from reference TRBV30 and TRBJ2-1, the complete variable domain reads SQTIHQWPATLVQPVGSPLSLECTVEGTSNPNLYWYRQAAGRGLQLLFYSVGIGQISSEVPQNLSASRPQDRQFILSSKKLLLSDSGFYLCAREGGNTYNEQFFGPGTRLTVL.

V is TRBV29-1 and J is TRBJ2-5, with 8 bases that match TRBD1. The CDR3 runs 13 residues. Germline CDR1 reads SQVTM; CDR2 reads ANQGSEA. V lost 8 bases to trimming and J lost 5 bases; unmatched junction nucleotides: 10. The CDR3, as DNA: TGCAGCACGAGGGGGCAGGGGGCCGAGACCCAGTACTTC. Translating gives CSTRGQGAETQYF.

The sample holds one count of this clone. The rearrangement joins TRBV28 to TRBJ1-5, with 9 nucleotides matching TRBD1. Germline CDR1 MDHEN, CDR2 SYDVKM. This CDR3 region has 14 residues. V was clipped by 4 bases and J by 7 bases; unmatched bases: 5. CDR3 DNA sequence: TGTGCCAGCAGTTCGGACAGGGGCACCCAGCCCCAGCATTTT. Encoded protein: CASSSDRGTQPQHF.

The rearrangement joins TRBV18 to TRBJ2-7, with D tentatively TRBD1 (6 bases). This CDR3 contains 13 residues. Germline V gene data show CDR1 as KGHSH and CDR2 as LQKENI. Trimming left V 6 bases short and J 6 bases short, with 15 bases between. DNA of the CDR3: TGTGCCAGCTCTTCCAACAGGGAAGGCGAGCAGTACTTC. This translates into CASSSNREGEQYF.

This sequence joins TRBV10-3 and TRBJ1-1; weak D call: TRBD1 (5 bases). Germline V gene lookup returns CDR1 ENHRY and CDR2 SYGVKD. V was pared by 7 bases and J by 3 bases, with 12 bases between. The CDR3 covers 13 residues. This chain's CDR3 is CAIKRGGDTEAFF. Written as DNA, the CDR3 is TGTGCCATCAAACGAGGAGGGGACACTGAAGCTTTCTTT.

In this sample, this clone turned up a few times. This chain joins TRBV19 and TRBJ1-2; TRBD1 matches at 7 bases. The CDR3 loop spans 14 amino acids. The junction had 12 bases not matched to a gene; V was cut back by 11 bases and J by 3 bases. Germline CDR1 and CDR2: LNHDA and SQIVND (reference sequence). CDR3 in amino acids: CAAKEGAWDYGYTF. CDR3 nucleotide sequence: TGTGCCGCCAAGGAGGGGGCGTGGGACTATGGCTACACCTTC.

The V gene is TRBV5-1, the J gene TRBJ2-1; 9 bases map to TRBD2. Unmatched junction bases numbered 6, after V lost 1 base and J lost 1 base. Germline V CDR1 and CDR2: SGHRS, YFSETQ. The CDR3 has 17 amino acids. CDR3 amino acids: CASSLLVSGGSYNEQFF. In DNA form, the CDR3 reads TGCGCCAGCAGCTTGTTGGTTAGCGGGGGTTCCTACAATGAGCAGTTCTTC. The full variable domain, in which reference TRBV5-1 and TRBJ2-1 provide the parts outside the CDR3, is KAGVTQTPRYLIKTRGQQVTLSCSPISGHRSVSWYQQTPGQGLQFLFEYFSETQRNKGNFPGRFSGRQFSNSRSEMNVSTLELGDSALYLCASSLLVSGGSYNEQFFGPGTRLTVL.

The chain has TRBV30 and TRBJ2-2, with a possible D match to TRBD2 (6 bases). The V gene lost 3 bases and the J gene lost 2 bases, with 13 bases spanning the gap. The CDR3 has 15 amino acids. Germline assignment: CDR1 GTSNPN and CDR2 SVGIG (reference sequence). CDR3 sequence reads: CAWSGVGTNTGELFF. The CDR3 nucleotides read TGTGCCTGGAGCGGCGTCGGGACTAACACCGGGGAGCTGTTTTTT.

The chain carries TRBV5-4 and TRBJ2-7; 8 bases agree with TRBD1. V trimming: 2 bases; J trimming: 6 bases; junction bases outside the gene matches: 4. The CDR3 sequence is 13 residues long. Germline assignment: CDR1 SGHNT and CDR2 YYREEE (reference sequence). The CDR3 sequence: CASSFGQGSEQYF. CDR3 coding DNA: TGTGCCAGCAGCTTCGGACAGGGCTCCGAGCAGTACTTC.

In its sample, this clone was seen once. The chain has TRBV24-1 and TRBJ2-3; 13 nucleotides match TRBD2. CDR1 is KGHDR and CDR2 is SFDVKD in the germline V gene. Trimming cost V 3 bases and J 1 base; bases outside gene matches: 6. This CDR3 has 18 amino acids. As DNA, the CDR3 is TGTGCCACCAGTGATACCAGTGGGACTAGCGGGGGCACAGATACGCAGTATTTT. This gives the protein CATSDTSGTSGGTDTQYF.

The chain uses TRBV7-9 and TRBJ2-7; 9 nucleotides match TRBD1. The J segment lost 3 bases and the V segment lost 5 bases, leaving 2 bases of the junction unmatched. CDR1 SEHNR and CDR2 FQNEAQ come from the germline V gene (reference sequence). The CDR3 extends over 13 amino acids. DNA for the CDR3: TGTGCCAGCAGCCCGGGACAGGGCTACGAGCAGTACTTC. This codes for CASSPGQGYEQYF.

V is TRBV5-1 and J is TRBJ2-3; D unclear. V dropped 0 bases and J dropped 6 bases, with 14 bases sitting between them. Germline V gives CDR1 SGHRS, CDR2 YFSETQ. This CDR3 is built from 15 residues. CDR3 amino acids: CASSLADGEQDTQYF. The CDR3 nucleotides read TGCGCCAGCAGCTTGGCCGATGGAGAGCAGGATACGCAGTATTTT. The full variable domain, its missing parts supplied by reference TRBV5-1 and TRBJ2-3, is KAGVTQTPRYLIKTRGQQVTLSCSPISGHRSVSWYQQTPGQGLQFLFEYFSETQRNKGNFPGRFSGRQFSNSRSEMNVSTLELGDSALYLCASSLADGEQDTQYFGPGTRLTVL.

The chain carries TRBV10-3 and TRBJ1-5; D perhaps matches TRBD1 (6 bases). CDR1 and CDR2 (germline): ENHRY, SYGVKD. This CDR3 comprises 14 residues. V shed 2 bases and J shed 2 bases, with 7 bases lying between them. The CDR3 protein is CAISEGGGNQPQHF. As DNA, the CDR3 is TGTGCCATCAGTGAGGGGGGCGGCAATCAGCCCCAGCATTTT.

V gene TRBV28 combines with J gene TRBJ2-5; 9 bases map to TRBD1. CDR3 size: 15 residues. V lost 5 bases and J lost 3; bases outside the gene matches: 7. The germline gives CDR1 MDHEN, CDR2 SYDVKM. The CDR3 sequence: CASSPGQGLEETQYF. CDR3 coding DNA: TGTGCCAGCAGTCCGGGACAGGGTCTGGAAGAGACCCAGTACTTC.

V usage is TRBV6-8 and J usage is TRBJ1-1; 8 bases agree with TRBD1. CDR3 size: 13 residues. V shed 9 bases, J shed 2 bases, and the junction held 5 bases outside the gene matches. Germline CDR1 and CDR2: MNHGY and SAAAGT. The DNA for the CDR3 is TGTGCCAGACAACAGGGGGACAACACTGAAGCTTTCTTT. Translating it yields CARQQGDNTEAFF.

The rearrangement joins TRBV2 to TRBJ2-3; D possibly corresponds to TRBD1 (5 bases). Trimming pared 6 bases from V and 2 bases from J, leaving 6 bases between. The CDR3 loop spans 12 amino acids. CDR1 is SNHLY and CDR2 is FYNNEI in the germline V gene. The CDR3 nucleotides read TGTGCCAGCAGGGACAACACAGATACGCAGTATTTT. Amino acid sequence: CASRDNTDTQYF. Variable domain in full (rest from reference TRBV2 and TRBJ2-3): EPEVTQTPSHQVTQMGQEVILRCVPISNHLYFYWYRQILGQKVEFLVSFYNNEISEKSEIFDDQFSVERPDGSNFTLKIRSTKLEDSAMYFCASRDNTDTQYFGPGTRLTVL.

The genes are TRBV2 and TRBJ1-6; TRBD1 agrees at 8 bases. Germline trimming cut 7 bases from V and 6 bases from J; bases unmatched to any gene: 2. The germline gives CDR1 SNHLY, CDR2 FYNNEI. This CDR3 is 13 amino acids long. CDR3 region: CASTDRVNSPLHF. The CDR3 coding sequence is TGTGCCAGCACGGACAGGGTTAATTCACCCCTCCACTTT.

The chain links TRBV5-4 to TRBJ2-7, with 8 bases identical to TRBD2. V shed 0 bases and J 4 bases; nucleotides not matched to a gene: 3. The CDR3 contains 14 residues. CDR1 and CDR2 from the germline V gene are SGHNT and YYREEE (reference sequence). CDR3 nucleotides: TGTGCCAGCAGCTTGGATGGCGGGAGGTACGAGCAGTACTTC. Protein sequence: CASSLDGGRYEQYF. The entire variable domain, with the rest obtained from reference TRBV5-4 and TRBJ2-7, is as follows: ETGVTQSPTHLIKTRGQQVTLRCSSQSGHNTVSWYQQALGQGPQFIFQYYREEENGRGNFPPRFSGLQFPNYSSELNVNALELDDSALYLCASSLDGGRYEQYFGPGTRLTVT.

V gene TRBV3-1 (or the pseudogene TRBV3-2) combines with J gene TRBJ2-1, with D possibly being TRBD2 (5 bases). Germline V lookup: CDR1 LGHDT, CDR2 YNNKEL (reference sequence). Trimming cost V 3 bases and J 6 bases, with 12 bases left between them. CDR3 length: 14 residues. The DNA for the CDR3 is TGTGCCAGCAGCCACTCGGCGGGCCGCAATGAGCAGTTCTTC. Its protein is CASSHSAGRNEQFF.

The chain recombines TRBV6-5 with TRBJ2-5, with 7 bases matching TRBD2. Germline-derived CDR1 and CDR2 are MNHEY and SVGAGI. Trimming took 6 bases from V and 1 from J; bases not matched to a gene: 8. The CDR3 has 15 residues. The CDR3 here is CASSPLAELQETQYF. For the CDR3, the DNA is TGTGCCAGCAGCCCCCTAGCGGAGCTCCAAGAGACCCAGTACTTC.